The 3 T cell receptor beta chains in this list originate from one sample, sequenced in a study of cytomegalovirus exposure and HLA in healthy donors. Primers: 60 Vbeta forward and 13 Jbeta reverse. The data were produced by immunoSEQ multiplex PCR, yet TCRdb's version contains in-frame clones alone and is incomplete. The sample consists of tens of thousands of clones, 70% to 80% of them appearing once. Input material: PBMCs. The receptors were sampled from a woman between 35 and 50 years old in good health and CMV-seropositive.

This clone appeared a few times. The rearrangement uses TRBV4-1 and TRBJ2-3; 8 bases align to TRBD2. Losses at the gene ends were 0 bases for V and 5 bases for J; bases not matched to a gene: 4. The CDR3 is 15 amino acids. CDR1 is MGHRA, CDR2 YSYEKL, per germline. CDR3 amino acids: CASSQESGGGDTQYF. CDR3 DNA: TGCGCCAGCAGCCAAGAAAGCGGGGGTGGAGATACGCAGTATTTT.

The chain recombines TRBV5-1 with TRBJ2-7, with 8 bases aligning to TRBD1. Germline CDR1 is SGHRS and CDR2 is YFSETQ. Losses at the gene ends were 3 bases for V and 7 bases for J; bases not matched to a gene: 12. The CDR3 sequence is 15 residues long. CDR3 in amino acids: CASSWGTGQDGEQYF. In nucleotides, the CDR3 is TGCGCCAGCAGCTGGGGGACAGGACAAGATGGAGAGCAGTACTTC. The variable domain in full, completed from reference TRBV5-1 and TRBJ2-7, reads KAGVTQTPRYLIKTRGQQVTLSCSPISGHRSVSWYQQTPGQGLQFLFEYFSETQRNKGNFPGRFSGRQFSNSRSEMNVSTLELGDSALYLCASSWGTGQDGEQYFGPGTRLTVT.

The chain recombines TRBV5-1 with TRBJ1-1, with TRBD1 matching over 10 bases. The CDR3 spans 13 residues. CDR1 and CDR2 (germline): SGHRS, YFSETQ. The trim removed 0 bases at V and 8 bases at J, leaving 1 base unmatched. DNA of the CDR3: TGCGCCAGCAGCTTGGGGACAGGGGGGGAAGCTTTCTTT. The encoded protein is CASSLGTGGEAFF.